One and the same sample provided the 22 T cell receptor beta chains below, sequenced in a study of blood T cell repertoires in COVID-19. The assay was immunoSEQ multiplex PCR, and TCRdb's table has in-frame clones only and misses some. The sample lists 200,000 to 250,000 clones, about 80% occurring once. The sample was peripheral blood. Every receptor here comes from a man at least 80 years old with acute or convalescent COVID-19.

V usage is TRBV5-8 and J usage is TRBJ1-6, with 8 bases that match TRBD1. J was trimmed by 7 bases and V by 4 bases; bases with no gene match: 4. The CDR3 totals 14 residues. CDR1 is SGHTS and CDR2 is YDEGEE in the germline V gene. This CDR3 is CASSQDRVNSPLHF. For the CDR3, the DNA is TGTGCCAGCAGCCAGGACAGGGTAAATTCACCCCTCCACTTT.

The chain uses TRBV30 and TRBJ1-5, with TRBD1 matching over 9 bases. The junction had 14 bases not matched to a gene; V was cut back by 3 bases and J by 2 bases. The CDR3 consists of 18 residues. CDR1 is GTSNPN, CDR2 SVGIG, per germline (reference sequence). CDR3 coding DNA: TGTGCCTGGAGCGAACCCGGGACAGGGTTGGGTGGCAATCAGCCCCAGCATTTT. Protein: CAWSEPGTGLGGNQPQHF.

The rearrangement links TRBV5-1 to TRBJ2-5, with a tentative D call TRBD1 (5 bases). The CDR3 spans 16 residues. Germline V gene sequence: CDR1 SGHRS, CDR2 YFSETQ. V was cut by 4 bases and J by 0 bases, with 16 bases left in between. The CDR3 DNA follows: TGCGCCAGCAGCCTGCTATCAGGACACAACCAAGAGACCCAGTACTTC. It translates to CASSLLSGHNQETQYF. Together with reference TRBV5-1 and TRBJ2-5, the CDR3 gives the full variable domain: KAGVTQTPRYLIKTRGQQVTLSCSPISGHRSVSWYQQTPGQGLQFLFEYFSETQRNKGNFPGRFSGRQFSNSRSEMNVSTLELGDSALYLCASSLLSGHNQETQYFGPGTRLLVL.

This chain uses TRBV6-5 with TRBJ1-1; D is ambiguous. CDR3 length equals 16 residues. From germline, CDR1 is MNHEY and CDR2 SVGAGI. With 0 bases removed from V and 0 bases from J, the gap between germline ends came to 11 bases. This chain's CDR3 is CASSYSIVRVNTEAFF. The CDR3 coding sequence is TGTGCCAGCAGTTACTCGATTGTACGGGTGAACACTGAAGCTTTCTTT.

CDR3 residues: CGTTSRDRGYNEQFF. In nucleotides, the CDR3 is TGTGGCACCACCTCGCGGGACAGGGGATACAATGAGCAGTTCTTC. The rearrangement uses TRBV19 and TRBJ2-1; 10 nucleotides line up with TRBD1. Germline lookup yields CDR1 LNHDA and CDR2 SQIVND (reference sequence). The CDR3 is 15 residues long.

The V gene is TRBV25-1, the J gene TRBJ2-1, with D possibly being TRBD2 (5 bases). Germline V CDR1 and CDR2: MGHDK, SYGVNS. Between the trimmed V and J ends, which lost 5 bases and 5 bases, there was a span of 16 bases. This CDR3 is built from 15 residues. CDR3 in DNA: TGTGCCAGCAGTTCCTCACGAGGACTCGACAATGAGCAGTTCTTC. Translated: CASSSSRGLDNEQFF.

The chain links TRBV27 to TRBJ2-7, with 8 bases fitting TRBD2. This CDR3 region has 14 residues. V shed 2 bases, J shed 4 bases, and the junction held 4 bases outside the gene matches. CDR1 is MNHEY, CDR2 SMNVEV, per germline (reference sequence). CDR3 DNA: TGTGCCAGCAGTTTAGGGCGGGGGGTATACGAGCAGTACTTC. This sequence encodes CASSLGRGVYEQYF.

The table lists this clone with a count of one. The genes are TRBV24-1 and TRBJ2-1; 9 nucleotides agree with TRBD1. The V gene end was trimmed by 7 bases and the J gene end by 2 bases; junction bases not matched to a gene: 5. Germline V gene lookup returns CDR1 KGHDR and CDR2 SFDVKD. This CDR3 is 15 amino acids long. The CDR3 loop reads CATRSGTGTYNEQFF. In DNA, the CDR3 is TGTGCCACCAGGTCCGGGACAGGGACCTACAATGAGCAGTTCTTC.

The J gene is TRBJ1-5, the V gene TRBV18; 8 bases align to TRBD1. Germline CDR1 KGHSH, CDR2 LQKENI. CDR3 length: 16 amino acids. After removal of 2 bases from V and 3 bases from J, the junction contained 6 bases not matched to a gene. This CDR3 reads CASSPGQGTTNQPQHF. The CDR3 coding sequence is TGTGCCAGCTCACCAGGACAGGGTACTACCAATCAGCCCCAGCATTTT.

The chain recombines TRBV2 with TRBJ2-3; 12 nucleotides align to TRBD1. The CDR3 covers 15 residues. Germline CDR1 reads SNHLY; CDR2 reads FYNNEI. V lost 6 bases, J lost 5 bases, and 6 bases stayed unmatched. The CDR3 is CASRPGQGAGDTQYF. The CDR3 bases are TGTGCCAGCAGACCGGGACAGGGGGCAGGAGATACGCAGTATTTT.

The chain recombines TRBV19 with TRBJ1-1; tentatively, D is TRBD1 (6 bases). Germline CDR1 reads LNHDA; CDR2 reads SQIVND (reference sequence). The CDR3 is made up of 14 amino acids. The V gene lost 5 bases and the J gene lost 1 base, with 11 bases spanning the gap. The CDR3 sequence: CASSVTGRNTEAFF. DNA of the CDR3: TGTGCCAGTAGTGTGACAGGTCGGAACACTGAAGCTTTCTTT. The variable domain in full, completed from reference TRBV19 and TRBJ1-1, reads DGGITQSPKYLFRKEGQNVTLSCEQNLNHDAMYWYRQDPGQGLRLIYYSQIVNDFQKGDIAEGYSVSREKKESFPLTVTSAQKNPTAFYLCASSVTGRNTEAFFGQGTRLTVV.

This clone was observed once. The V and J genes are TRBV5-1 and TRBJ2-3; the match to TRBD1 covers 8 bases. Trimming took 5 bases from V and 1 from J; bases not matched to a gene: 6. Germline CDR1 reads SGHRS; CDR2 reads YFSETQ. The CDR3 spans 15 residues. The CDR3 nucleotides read TGCGCCAGCAGGCCACAGGGGGAGGGCACAGATACGCAGTATTTT. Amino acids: CASRPQGEGTDTQYF.

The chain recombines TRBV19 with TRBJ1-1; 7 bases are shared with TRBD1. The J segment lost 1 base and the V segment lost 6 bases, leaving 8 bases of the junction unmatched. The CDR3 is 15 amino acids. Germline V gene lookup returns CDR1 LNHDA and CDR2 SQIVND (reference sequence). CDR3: CASRLQGRGNTEAFF. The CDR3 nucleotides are TGTGCCAGTAGATTACAGGGGCGGGGGAACACTGAAGCTTTCTTT.

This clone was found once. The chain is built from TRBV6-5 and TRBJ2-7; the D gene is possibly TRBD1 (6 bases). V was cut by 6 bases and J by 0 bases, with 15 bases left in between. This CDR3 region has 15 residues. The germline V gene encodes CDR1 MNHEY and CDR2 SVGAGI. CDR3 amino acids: CASRATGRHSYEQYF. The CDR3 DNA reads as TGTGCCAGCAGAGCTACAGGGCGCCACTCCTACGAGCAGTACTTC.

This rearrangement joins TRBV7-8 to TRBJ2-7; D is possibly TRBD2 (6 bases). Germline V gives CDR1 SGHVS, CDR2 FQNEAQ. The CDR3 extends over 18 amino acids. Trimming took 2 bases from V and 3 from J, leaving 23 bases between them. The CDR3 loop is CASSLLGSAGKFVYEQYF. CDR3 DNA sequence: TGTGCCAGCAGCTTATTGGGCTCCGCGGGGAAGTTCGTCTACGAGCAGTACTTC.

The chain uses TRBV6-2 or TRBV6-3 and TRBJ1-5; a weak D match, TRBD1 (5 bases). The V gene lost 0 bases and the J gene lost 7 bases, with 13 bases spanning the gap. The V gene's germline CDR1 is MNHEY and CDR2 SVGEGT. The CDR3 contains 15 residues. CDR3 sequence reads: CASSYSGRAGQPQHF. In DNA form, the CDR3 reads TGTGCCAGCAGTTACTCCGGCAGGGCGGGGCAGCCCCAGCATTTT.

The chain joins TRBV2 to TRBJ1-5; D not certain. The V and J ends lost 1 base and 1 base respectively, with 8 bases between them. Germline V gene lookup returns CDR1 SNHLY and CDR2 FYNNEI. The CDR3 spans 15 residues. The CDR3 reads CASSEGGFSNQPQHF. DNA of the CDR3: TGTGCCAGCAGTGAAGGAGGGTTCAGCAATCAGCCCCAGCATTTT. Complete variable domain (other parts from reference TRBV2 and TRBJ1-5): EPEVTQTPSHQVTQMGQEVILRCVPISNHLYFYWYRQILGQKVEFLVSFYNNEISEKSEIFDDQFSVERPDGSNFTLKIRSTKLEDSAMYFCASSEGGFSNQPQHFGDGTRLSIL.

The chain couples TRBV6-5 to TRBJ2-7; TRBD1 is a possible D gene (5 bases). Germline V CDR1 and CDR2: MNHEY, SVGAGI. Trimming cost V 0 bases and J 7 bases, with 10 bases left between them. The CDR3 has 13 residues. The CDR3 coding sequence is TGTGCCAGCAGTTACTCGTCAGGGCTAGAGCAGTACTTC. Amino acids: CASSYSSGLEQYF.

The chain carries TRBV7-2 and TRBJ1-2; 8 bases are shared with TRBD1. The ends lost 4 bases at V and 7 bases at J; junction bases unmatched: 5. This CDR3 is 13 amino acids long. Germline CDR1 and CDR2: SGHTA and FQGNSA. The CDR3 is CASSSRQGIGYTF. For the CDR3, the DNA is TGTGCCAGCAGCTCCCGACAGGGGATTGGCTACACCTTC.

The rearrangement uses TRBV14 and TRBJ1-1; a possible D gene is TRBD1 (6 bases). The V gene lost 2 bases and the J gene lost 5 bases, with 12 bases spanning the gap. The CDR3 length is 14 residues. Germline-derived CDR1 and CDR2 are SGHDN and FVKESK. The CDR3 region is CASSQYRVSTEAFF. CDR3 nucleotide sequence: TGTGCCAGCAGCCAATACAGGGTGTCGACTGAAGCTTTCTTT.

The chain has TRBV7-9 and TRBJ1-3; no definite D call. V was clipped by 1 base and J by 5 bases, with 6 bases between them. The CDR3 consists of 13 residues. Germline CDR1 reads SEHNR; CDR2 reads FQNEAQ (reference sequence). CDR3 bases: TGTGCCAGCAGCTTAGGACTGCGAAACACCATATATTTT. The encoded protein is CASSLGLRNTIYF.

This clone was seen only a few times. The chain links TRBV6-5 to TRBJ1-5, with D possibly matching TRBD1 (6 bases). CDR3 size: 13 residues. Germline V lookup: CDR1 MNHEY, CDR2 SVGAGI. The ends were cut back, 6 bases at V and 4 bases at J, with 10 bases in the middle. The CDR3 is CASRGHENQPQHF. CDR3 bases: TGTGCCAGCAGGGGACACGAAAATCAGCCCCAGCATTTT.